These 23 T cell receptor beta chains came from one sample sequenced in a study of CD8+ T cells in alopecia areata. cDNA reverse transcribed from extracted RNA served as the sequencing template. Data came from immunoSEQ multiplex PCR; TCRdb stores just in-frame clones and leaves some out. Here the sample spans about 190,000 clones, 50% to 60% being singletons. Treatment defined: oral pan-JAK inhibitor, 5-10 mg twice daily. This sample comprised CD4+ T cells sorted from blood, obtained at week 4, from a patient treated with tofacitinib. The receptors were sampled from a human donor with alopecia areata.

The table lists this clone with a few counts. CDR3 in amino acids: CSAARGNTEAFF. Here the CDR3 DNA reads TGCAGCGCCGCCCGGGGGAACACTGAAGCTTTCTTT. J is TRBJ1-1 and V is TRBV29-1; no firm D call. The germline CDR1 and CDR2 sequences are SQVTM and ANQGSEA. CDR3 length: 12 residues. V was cut by 7 bases and J by 1 base, with 10 bases left in between.

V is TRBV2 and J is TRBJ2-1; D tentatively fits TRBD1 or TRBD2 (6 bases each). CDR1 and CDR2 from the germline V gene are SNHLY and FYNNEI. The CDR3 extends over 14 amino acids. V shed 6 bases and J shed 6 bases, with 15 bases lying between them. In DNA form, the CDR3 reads TGTGCCAGCAGCGCCTCGGGGGCCACCAATGAGCAGTTCTTC. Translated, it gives CASSASGATNEQFF.

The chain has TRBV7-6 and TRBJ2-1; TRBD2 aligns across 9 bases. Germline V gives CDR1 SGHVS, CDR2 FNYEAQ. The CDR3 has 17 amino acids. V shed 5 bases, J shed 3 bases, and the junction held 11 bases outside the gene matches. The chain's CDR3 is CASSLAAGTSSYNEQFF. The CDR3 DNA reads TGTGCCAGCAGCCTCGCGGCCGGGACTAGCAGCTACAATGAGCAGTTCTTC.

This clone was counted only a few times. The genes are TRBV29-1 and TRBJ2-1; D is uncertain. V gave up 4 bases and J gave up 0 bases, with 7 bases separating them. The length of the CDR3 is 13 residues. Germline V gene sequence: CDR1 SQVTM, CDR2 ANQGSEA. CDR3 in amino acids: CSVGPRSYNEQFF. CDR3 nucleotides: TGCAGCGTTGGCCCGCGCTCCTACAATGAGCAGTTCTTC.

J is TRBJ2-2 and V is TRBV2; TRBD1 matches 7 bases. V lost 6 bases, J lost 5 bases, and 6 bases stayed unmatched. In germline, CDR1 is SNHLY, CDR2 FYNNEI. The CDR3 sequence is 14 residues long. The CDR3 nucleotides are TGTGCCAGCAGAGCCACAGGGGCGACCGGGGAGCTGTTTTTT. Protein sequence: CASRATGATGELFF.

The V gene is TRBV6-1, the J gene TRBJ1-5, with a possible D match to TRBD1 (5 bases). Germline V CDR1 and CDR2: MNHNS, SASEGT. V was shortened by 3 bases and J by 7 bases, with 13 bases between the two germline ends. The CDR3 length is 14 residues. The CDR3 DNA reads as TGTGCCAGCAGTGACCTATCGGGGGTCCAGCCCCAGCATTTT. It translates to CASSDLSGVQPQHF.

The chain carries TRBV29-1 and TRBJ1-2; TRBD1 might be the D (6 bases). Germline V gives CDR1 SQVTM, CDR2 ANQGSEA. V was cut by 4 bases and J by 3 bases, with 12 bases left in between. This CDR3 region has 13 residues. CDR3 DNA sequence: TGCAGCGTTGGAGCAGGGGTTGACTATGGCTACACCTTC. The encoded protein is CSVGAGVDYGYTF.

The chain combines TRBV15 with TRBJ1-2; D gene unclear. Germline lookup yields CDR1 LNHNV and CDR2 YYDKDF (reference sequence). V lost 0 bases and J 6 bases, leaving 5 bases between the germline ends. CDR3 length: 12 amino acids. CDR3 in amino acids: CATSRDIDGYTF. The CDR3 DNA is TGTGCCACCAGCAGAGATATCGATGGCTACACCTTC.

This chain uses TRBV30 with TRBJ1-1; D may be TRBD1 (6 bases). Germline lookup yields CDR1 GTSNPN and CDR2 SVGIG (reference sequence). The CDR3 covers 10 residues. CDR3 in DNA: TGTGCAGGGGGGGACACTGAAGCTTTCTTT. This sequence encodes CAGGDTEAFF.

The CDR3 loop is CASSSSGAGLTPTDTQYF. The CDR3 DNA sequence: TGTGCCAGCAGTTCCAGTGGGGCAGGCCTTACCCCCACAGATACGCAGTATTTT. The V gene is TRBV27, the J gene TRBJ2-3; TRBD1 might be the D (5 bases). The germline V and J ends were trimmed by 4 bases and 2 bases, with 22 bases remaining between them. The CDR3 is 18 residues long. Germline-derived CDR1 and CDR2 are MNHEY and SMNVEV (reference sequence).

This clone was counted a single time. CDR3 protein: CSVDHRGGYTF. As DNA, the CDR3 is TGCAGCGTTGATCATAGGGGCGGCTACACCTTC. The V and J genes are TRBV29-1 and TRBJ1-2, with D possibly TRBD1 on 5 matching bases. This CDR3 region has 11 residues. Trimming shortened V by 3 bases and J by 8 bases, and 10 bases separated the two germline ends. Germline assignment: CDR1 SQVTM and CDR2 ANQGSEA.

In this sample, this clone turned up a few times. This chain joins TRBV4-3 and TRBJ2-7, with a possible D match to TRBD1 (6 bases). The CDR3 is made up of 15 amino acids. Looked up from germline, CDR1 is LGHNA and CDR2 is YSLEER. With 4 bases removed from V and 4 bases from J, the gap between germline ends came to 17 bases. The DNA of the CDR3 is TGCGCCAGCAGCCGCACCGGGACAATGAATTACGAGCAGTACTTC. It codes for CASSRTGTMNYEQYF.

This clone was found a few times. The CDR3 here is CASSYAPGRTEAFF. DNA for the CDR3: TGTGCCAGCAGTTACGCTCCGGGGCGCACTGAAGCTTTCTTT. V usage is TRBV6-6 and J usage is TRBJ1-1; TRBD1 might be the D (5 bases). The CDR3 totals 14 residues. Trimming shortened V by 2 bases and J by 4 bases, and 11 bases separated the two germline ends. Germline V gives CDR1 MNHNY, CDR2 SVGAGI (reference sequence).

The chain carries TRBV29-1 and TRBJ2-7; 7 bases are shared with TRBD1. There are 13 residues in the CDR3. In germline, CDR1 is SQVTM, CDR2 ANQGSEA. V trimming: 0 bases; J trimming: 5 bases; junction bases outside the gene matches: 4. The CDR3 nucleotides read TGCAGCGTTGAAGATACAGGGGCCAACGAGCAGTACTTC. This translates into CSVEDTGANEQYF.

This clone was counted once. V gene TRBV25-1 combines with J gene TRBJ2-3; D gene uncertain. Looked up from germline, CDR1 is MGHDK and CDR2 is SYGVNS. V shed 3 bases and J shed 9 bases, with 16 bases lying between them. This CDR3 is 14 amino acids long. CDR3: CASSDSYPGDTQYF. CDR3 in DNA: TGTGCCAGCAGTGACTCGTACCCAGGCGACACGCAGTATTTT. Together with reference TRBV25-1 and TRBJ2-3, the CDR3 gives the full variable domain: EADIYQTPRYLVIGTGKKITLECSQTMGHDKMYWYQQDPGMELHLIHYSYGVNSTEKGDLSSESTVSRIRTEHFPLTLESARPSHTSQYLCASSDSYPGDTQYFGPGTRLTVL.

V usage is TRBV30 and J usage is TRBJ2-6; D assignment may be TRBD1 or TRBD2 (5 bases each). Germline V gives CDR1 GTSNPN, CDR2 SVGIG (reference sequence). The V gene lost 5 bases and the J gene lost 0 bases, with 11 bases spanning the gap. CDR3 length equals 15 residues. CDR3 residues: CAWDFGASGANVLTF. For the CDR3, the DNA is TGTGCCTGGGATTTCGGGGCCTCTGGGGCCAACGTCCTGACTTTC.

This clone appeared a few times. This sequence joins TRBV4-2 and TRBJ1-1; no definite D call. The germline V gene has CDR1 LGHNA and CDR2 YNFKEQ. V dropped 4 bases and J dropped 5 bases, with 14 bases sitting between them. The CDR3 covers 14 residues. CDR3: CASSLTIPGTEAFF. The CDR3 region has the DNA TGTGCCAGCAGCCTGACAATTCCGGGAACTGAAGCTTTCTTT.

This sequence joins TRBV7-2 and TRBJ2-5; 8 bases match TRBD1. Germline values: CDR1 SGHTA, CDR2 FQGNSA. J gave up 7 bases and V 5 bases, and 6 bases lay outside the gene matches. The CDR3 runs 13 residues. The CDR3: CASSPDRGLTQYF. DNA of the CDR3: TGTGCCAGCAGCCCTGACAGGGGTTTGACCCAGTACTTC.

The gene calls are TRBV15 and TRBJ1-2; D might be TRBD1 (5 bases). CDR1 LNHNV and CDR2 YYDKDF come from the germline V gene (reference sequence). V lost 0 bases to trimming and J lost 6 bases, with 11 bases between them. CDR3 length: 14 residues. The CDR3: CATSRDLRGDGYTF. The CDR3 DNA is TGTGCCACCAGCAGAGATTTAAGGGGTGATGGCTACACCTTC.

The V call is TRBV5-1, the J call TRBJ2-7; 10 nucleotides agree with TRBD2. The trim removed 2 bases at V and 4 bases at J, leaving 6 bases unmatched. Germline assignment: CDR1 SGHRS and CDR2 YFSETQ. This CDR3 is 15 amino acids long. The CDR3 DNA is TGCGCCAGCAGCTTCTCTAGCGGGAGTCGGTACGAGCAGTACTTC. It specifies CASSFSSGSRYEQYF.

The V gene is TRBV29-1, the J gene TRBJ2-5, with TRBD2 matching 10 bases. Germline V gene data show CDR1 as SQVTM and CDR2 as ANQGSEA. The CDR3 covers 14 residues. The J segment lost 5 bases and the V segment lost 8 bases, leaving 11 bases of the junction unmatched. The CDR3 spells CSLSKRGGLETQYF. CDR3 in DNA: TGCAGCTTATCCAAGCGGGGGGGGCTTGAGACCCAGTACTTC.

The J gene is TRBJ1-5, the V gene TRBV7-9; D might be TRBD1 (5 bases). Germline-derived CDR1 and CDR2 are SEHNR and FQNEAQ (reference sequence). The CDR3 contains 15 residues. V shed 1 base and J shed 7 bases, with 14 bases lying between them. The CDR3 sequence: CASSLGQGLGQPQHF. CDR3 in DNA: TGTGCCAGCAGCTTAGGGCAGGGACTAGGGCAGCCCCAGCATTTT.

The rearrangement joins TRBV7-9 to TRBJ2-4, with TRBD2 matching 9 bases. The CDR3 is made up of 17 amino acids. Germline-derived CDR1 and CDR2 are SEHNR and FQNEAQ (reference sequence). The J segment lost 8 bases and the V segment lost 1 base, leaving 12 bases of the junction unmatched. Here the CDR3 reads CASSLVRGGTTGDIQYF. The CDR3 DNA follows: TGTGCCAGCAGCTTAGTGCGGGGGGGAACCACCGGAGACATTCAGTACTTC.